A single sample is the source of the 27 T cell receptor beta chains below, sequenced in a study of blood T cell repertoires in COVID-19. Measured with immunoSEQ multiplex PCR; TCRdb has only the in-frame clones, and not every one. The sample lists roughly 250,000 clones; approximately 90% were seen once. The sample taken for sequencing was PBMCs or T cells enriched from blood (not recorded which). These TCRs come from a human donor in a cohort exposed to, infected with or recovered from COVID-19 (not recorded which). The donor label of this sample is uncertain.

The CDR3 coding sequence is TGTGCCAGCAGCTTGGGTCCCAGAATGCAGGGGGCCTATGGCTACACCTTC. Translating it yields CASSLGPRMQGAYGYTF. This sequence joins TRBV5-5 and TRBJ1-2, with 8 bases matching TRBD1. Germline loops: CDR1 SGHKS, CDR2 YYEKEE (reference sequence). This CDR3 is built from 17 residues. V gave up 0 bases and J gave up 4 bases; unmatched junction bases: 11. Supplemented by reference TRBV5-5 and TRBJ1-2, the full variable domain reads DAGVTQSPTHLIKTRGQQVTLRCSPISGHKSVSWYQQVLGQGPQFIFQYYEKEERGRGNFPDRFSARQFPNYSSELNVNALLLGDSALYLCASSLGPRMQGAYGYTFGSGTRLTVV.

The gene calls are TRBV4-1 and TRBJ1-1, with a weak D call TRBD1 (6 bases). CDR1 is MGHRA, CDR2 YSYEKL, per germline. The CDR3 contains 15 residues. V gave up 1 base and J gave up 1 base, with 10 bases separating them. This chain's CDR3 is CASSQVTGSNTEAFF. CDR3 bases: TGCGCCAGCAGCCAAGTGACAGGCTCGAACACTGAAGCTTTCTTT.

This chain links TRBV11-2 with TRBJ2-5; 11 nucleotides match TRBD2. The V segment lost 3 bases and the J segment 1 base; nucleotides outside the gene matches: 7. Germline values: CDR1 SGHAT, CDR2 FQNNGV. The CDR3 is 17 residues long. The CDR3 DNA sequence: TGTGCCAGCAGCTTCCTCAGCCTAGCGGGGGGCCAAGAGACCCAGTACTTC. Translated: CASSFLSLAGGQETQYF.

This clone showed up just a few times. In DNA, the CDR3 is TGTGCCAGCAGCCAAAAGGGACTAGCGGGGGGAGGAAGCACAGATACGCAGTATTTT. It is translated as CASSQKGLAGGGSTDTQYF. The chain is built from TRBV11-3 and TRBJ2-3, with 15 bases lining up with TRBD2. Losses at the gene ends were 5 bases for V and 0 bases for J; bases not matched to a gene: 9. CDR1 and CDR2 from the germline V gene are SGHNT and YENEEA. The CDR3 is made up of 19 amino acids.

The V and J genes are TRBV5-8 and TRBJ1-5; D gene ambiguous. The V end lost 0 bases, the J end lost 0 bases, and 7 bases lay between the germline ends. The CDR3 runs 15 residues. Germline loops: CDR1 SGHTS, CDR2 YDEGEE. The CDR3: CASSLAGDSNQPQHF. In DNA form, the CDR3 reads TGTGCCAGCAGCTTGGCCGGGGATAGCAATCAGCCCCAGCATTTT. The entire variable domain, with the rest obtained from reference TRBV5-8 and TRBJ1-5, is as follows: EAGVTQSPTHLIKTRGQQATLRCSPISGHTSVYWYQQALGLGLQFLLWYDEGEERNRGNFPPRFSGRQFPNYSSELNVNALELEDSALYLCASSLAGDSNQPQHFGDGTRLSIL.

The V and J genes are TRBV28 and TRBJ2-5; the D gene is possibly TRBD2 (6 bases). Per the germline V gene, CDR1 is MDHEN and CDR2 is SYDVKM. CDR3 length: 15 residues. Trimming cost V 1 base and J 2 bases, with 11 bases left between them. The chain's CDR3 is CASSLSSVGQETQYF. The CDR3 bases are TGTGCCAGCAGTTTATCTAGCGTAGGGCAAGAGACCCAGTACTTC.

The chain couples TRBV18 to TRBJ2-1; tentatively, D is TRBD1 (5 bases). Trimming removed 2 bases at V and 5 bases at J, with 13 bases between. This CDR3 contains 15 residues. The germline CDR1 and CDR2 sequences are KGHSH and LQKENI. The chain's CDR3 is CASSPLAGSHNEQFF. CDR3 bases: TGTGCCAGCTCACCATTAGCAGGGTCGCACAATGAGCAGTTCTTC.

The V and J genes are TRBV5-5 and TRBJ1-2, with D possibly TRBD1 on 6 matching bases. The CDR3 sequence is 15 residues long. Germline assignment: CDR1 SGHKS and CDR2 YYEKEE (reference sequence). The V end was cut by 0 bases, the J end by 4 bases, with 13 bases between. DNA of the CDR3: TGTGCCAGCAGCTTGGACTACAGGGTAACCTATGGCTACACCTTC. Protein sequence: CASSLDYRVTYGYTF.

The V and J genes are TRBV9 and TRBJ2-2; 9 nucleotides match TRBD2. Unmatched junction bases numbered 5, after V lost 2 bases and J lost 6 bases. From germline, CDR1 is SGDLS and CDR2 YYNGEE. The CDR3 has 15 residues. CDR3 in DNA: TGTGCCAGCAGCGTGGCGGGGGGGCCCCCCGGGGAGCTGTTTTTT. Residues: CASSVAGGPPGELFF.

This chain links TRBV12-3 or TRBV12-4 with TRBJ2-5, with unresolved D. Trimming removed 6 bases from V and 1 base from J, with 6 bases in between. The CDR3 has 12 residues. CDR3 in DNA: TGTGCCAGCAGGAGTATCCAAGAGACCCAGTACTTC. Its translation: CASRSIQETQYF.

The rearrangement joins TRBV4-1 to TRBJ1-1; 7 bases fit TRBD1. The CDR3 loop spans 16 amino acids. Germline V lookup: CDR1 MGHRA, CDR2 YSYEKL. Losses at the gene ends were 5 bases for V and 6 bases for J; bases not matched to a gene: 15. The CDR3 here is CASSRRIPQGYAEAFF. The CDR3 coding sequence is TGCGCCAGCAGCAGACGAATCCCACAGGGGTACGCTGAAGCTTTCTTT.

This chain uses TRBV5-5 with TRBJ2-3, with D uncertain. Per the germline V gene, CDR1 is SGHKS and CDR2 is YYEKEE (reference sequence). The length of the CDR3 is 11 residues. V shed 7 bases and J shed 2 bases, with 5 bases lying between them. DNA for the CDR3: TGTGCCAGCGGCCCCACAGATACGCAGTATTTT. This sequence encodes CASGPTDTQYF.

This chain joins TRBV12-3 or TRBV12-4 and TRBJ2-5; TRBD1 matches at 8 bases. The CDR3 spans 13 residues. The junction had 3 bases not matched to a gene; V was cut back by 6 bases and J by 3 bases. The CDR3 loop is CASRSQGEETQYF. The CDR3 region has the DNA TGTGCCAGCAGGTCACAGGGGGAAGAGACCCAGTACTTC.

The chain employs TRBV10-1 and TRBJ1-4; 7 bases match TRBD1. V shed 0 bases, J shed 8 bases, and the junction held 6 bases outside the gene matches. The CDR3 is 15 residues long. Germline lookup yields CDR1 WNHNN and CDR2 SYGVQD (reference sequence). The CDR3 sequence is CASSESGGMGEKLFF. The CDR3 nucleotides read TGCGCCAGCAGTGAGTCAGGGGGCATGGGAGAAAAACTGTTTTTT.

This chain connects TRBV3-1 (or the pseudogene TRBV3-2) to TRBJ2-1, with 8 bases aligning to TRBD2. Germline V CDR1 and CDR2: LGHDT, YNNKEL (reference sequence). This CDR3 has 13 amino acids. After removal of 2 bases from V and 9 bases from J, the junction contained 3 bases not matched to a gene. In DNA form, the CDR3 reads TGTGCCAGCAGCCAACCGACTAGCGCTGAGCAGTTCTTC. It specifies CASSQPTSAEQFF.

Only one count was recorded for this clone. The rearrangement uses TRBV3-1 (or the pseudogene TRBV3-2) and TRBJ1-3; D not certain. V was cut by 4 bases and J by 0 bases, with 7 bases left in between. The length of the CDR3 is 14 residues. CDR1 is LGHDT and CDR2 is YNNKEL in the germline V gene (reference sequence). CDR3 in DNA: TGTGCCAGCAGCCGAGGAGGCTCTGGAAACACCATATATTTT. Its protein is CASSRGGSGNTIYF.

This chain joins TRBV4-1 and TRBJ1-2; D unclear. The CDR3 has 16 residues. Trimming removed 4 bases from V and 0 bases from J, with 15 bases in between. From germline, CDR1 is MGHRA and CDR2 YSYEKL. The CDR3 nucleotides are TGCGCCAGCAGCCCCCGGGAGGCCCTTACTAACTATGGCTACACCTTC. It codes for CASSPREALTNYGYTF.

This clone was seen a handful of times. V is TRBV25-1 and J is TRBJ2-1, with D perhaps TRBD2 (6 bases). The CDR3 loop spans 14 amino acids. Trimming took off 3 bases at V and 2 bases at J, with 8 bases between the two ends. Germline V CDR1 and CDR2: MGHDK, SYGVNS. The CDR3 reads CASSDERAYNEQFF. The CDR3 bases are TGTGCCAGCAGTGACGAGCGGGCCTACAATGAGCAGTTCTTC.

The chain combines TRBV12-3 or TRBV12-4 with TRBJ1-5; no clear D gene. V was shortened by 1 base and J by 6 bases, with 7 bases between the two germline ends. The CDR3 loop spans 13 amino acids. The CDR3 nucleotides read TGTGCCAGCAGTTTAGGCGGTAGTCAGCCCCAGCATTTT. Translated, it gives CASSLGGSQPQHF.

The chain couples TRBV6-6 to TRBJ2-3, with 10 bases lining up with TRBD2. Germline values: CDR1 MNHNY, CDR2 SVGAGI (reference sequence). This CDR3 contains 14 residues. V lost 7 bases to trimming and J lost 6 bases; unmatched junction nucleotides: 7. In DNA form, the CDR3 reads TGTGCCAGCAATGCTCTAGCGGGGGCCGATACGCAGTATTTT. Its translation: CASNALAGADTQYF.

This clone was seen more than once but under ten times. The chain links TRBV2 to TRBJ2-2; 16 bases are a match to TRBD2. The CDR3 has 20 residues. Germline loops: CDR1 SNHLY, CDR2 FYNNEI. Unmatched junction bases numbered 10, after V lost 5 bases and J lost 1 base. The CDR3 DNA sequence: TGTGCCAGCAGTTGGCCACTCGGGACTAGCGGGGGGGAGAACACCGGGGAGCTGTTTTTT. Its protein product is CASSWPLGTSGGENTGELFF.

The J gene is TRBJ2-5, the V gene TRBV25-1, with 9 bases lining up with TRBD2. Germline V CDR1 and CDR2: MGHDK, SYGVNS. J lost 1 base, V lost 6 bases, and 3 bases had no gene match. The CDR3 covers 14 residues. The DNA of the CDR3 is TGTGCCAGCAGCTTAGCGGGGGTCCAAGAGACCCAGTACTTC. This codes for CASSLAGVQETQYF.

CDR3 in DNA: TGTGCCAGCACCTCACTCCCAGGCAGGGGCTGGGGAATTGGCACTGAAGCTTTCTTT. This gives the protein CASTSLPGRGWGIGTEAFF. The chain links TRBV6-4 to TRBJ1-1, with D possibly TRBD1 on 6 matching bases. This CDR3 has 19 residues. Per germline, CDR1 MRHNA and CDR2 SNTAGT. Trimming removed 7 bases from V and 4 bases from J, with 31 bases in between.

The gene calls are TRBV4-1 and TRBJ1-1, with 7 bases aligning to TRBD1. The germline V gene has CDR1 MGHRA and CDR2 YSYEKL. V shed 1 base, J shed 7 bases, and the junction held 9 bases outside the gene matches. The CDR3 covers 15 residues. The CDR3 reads CASSQVGRDRGEAFF. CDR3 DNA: TGCGCCAGCAGCCAAGTTGGGCGGGACAGAGGTGAAGCTTTCTTT.

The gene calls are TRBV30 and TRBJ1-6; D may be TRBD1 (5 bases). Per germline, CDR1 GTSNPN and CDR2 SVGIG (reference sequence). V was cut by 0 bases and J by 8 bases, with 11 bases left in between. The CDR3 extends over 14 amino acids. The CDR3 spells CAWSVGGDYSPLHF. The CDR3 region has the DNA TGTGCCTGGAGTGTGGGGGGGGATTATTCACCCCTCCACTTT.

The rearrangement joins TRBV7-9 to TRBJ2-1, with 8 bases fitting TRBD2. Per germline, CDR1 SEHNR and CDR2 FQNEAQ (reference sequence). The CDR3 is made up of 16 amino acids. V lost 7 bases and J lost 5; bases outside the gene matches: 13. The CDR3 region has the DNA TGTGCCAGCACGCCCCCTGGCGGGGGGATACACAATGAGCAGTTCTTC. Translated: CASTPPGGGIHNEQFF.

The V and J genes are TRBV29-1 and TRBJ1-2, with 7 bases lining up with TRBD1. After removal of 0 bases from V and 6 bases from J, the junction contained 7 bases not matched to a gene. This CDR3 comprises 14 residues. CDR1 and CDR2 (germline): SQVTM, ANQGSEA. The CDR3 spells CSVEDQGGLDGYTF. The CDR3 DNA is TGCAGCGTTGAAGATCAAGGGGGCTTAGATGGCTACACCTTC.